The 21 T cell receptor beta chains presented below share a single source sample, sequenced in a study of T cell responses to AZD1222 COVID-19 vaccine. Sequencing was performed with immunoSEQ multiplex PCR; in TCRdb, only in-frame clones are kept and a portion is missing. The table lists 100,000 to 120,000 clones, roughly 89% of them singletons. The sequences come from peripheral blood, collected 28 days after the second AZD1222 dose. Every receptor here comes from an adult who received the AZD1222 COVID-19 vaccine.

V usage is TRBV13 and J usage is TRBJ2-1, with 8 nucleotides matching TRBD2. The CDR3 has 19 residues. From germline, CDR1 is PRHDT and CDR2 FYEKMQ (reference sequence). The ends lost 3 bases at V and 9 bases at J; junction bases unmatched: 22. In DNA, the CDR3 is TGTGCCAGCAGCTTCATAGGGTGGGGTAGCGGGATGCTGTTCGCTGAGCAGTTCTTC. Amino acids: CASSFIGWGSGMLFAEQFF. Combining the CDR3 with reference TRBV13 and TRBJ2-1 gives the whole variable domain AAGVIQSPRHLIKEKRETATLKCYPIPRHDTVYWYQQGPGQDPQFLISFYEKMQSDKGSIPDRFSAQQFSDYHSELNMSSLELGDSALYFCASSFIGWGSGMLFAEQFFGPGTRLTVL.

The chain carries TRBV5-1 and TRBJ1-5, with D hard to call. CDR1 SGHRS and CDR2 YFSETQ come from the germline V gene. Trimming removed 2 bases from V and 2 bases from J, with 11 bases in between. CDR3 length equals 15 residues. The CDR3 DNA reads TGCGCCAGCAGCTTTGAAGGCGCCGGCAATCAGCCCCAGCATTTT. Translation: CASSFEGAGNQPQHF.

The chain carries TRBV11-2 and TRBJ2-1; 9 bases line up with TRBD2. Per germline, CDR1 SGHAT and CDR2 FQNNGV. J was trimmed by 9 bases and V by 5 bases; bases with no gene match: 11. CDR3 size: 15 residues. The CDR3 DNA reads TGTGCCAGCAGCCCACGGGTAGCGGGGGAGGGTGAGCAGTTCTTC. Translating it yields CASSPRVAGEGEQFF.

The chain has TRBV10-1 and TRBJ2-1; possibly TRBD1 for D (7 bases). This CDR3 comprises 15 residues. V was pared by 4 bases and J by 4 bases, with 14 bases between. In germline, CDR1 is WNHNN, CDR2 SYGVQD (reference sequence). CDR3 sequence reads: CASSARQGGYNEQFF. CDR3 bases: TGCGCCAGCAGTGCGAGACAGGGAGGTTACAATGAGCAGTTCTTC.

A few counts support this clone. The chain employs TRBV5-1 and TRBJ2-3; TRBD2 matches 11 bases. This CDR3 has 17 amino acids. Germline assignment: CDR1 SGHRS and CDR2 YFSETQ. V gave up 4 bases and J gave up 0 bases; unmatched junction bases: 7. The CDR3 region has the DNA TGCGCCAGCAGCACTGGACTAGCGGGCTACAGCACAGATACGCAGTATTTT. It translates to CASSTGLAGYSTDTQYF.

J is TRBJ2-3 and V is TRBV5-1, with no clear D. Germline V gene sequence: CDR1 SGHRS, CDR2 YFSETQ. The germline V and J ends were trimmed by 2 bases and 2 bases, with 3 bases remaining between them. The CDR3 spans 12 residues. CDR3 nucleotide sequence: TGCGCCAGCAGCTTTGACACAGATACGCAGTATTTT. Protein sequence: CASSFDTDTQYF.

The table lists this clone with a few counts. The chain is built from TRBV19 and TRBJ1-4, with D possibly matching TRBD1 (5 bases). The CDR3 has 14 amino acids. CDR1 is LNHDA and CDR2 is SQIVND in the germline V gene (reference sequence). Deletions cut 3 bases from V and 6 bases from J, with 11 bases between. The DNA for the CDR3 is TGTGCCAGTAGTATTGGGACTGCGTATGAAAAACTGTTTTTT. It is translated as CASSIGTAYEKLFF.

CDR3 bases: TGTGCCAGTAGTAGTCGAGGGGCGGCCTCCTACGAGCAGTACTTC. It translates to CASSSRGAASYEQYF. This sequence joins TRBV19 and TRBJ2-7; either TRBD1 or TRBD2 may supply D (5 bases each). The CDR3 covers 15 residues. CDR1 and CDR2 from the germline V gene are LNHDA and SQIVND (reference sequence). V lost 4 bases and J 0 bases, leaving 13 bases between the germline ends.

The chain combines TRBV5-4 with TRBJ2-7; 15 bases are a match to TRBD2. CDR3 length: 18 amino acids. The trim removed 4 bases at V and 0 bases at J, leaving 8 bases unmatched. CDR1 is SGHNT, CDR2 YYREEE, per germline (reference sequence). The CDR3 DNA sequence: TGTGCCAGCAGCCCGGGACTAGCGGGAGGCACTGTCTCCTACGAGCAGTACTTC. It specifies CASSPGLAGGTVSYEQYF.

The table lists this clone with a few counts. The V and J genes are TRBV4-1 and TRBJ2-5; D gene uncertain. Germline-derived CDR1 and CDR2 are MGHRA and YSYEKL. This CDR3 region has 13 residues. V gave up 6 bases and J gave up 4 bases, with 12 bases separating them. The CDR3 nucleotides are TGCGCCAGCAGGTCTACGCCGGGAGAGACCCAGTACTTC. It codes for CASRSTPGETQYF.

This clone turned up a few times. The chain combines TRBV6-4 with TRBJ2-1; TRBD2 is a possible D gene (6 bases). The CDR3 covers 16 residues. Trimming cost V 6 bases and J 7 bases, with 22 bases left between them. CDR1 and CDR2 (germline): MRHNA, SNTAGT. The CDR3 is CASSRFDRGLRNEQFF. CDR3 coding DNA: TGTGCCAGCAGCCGTTTTGACCGGGGACTGAGGAATGAGCAGTTCTTC.

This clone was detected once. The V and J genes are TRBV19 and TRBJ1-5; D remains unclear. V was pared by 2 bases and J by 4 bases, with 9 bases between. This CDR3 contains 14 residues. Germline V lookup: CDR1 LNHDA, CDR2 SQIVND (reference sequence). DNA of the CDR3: TGTGCCAGTAGTATAAGCCAGAGTAATCAGCCCCAGCATTTT. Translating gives CASSISQSNQPQHF.

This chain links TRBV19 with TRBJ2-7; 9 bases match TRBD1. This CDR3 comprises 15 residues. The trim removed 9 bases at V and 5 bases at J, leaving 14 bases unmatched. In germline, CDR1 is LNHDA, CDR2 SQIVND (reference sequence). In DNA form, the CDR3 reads TGTGCCAGCTCCCGGTGGGGGACAGGGTACAACGAGCAGTACTTC. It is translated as CASSRWGTGYNEQYF.

The CDR3: CASRGGGRPPYEQYF. The CDR3 nucleotides are TGTGCCAGCAGAGGGGGGGGACGTCCTCCCTACGAGCAGTACTTC. The chain has TRBV28 and TRBJ2-7; possibly TRBD2 for D (7 bases). CDR3 length: 15 amino acids. The V gene's germline CDR1 is MDHEN and CDR2 SYDVKM. Trimming cost V 6 bases and J 2 bases, with 17 bases left between them.

This CDR3 reads CASISRGYEQYF. CDR3 in DNA: TGTGCCTCGATATCCAGGGGTTACGAGCAGTACTTC. The chain carries TRBV30 and TRBJ2-7; weak D call: TRBD1 (6 bases). The V end lost 7 bases, the J end lost 4 bases, and 14 bases lay between the germline ends. The germline V gene encodes CDR1 GTSNPN and CDR2 SVGIG (reference sequence). CDR3 length equals 12 residues.

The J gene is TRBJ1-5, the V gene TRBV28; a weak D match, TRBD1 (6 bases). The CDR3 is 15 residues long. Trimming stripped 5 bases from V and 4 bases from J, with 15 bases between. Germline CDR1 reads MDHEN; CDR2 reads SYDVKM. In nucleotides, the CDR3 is TGTGCCAGCAGTCCTATAGACAGGCCGAATCAGCCCCAGCATTTT. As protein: CASSPIDRPNQPQHF.

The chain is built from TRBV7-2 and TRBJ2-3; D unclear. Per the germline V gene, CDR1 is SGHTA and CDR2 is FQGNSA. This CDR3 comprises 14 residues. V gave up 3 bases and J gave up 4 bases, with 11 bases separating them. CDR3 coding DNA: TGTGCCAGCAGCTTGGTGGGGATGTCAGATACGCAGTATTTT. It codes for CASSLVGMSDTQYF. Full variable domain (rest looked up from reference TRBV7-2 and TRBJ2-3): GAGVSQSPSNKVTEKGKDVELRCDPISGHTALYWYRQSLGQGLEFLIYFQGNSAPDKSGLPSDRFSAERTGGSVSTLTIQRTQQEDSAVYLCASSLVGMSDTQYFGPGTRLTVL.

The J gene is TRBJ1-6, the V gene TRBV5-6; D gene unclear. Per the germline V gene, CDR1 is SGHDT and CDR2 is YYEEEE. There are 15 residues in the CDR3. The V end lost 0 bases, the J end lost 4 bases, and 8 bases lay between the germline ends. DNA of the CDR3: TGTGCCAGCAGCTTGGGTTGGCCATATAATTCACCCCTCCACTTT. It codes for CASSLGWPYNSPLHF.

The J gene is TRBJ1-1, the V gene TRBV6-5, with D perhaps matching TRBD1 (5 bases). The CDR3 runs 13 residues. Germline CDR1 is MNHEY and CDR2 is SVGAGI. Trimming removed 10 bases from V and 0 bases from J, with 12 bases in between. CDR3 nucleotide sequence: TGTGCCACTCAGTGGGGCATGAACACTGAAGCTTTCTTT. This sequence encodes CATQWGMNTEAFF.

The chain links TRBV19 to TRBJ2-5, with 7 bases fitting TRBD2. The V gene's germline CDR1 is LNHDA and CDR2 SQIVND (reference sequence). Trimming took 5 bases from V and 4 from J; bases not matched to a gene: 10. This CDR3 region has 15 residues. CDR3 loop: CASSSLRDYLETQYF. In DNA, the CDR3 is TGTGCCAGTAGTTCCCTCCGGGACTACCTAGAGACCCAGTACTTC.

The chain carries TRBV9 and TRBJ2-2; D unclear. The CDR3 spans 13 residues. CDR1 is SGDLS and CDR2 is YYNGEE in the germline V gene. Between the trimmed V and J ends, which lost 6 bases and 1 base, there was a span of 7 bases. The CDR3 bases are TGTGCCAGCAAGGCCCAGAACACCGGGGAGCTGTTTTTT. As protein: CASKAQNTGELFF. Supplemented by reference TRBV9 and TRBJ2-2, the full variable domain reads DSGVTQTPKHLITATGQRVTLRCSPRSGDLSVYWYQQSLDQGLQFLIQYYNGEERAKGNILERFSAQQFPDLHSELNLSSLELGDSALYFCASKAQNTGELFFGEGSRLTVL.